These 10 T cell receptor beta chains originate from one sample sequenced in a study of cytomegalovirus exposure and HLA in healthy donors (dated by TCRdb to 2017 to 2019). Library construction relied on the immunoSEQ multiplex PCR assay. The multiplex PCR relied on a mix of 60 forward primers for TCR Vbeta segments and 13 reverse primers for TCR Jbeta segments. Not all clones reach the TCRdb copy of this immuneACCESS table, which keeps in-frame sequences only. Checked studies attribute under half of the gap to unresolved V genes and leave the rest unexplained. Across this sample there are roughly 150,000 clones, with around 68% seen only once. The ten top clones hold roughly 10% of the sample. Sequenced: PBMCs. Receptors were obtained from a young man in good health and CMV-seropositive.

This clone was picked up many times. The rearrangement joins TRBV27 to TRBJ1-1; 7 bases match TRBD1. The CDR3 covers 16 residues. Germline V gene data show CDR1 as MNHEY and CDR2 as SMNVEV (reference sequence). Losses at the gene ends were 4 bases for V and 1 base for J; bases not matched to a gene: 9. Here the CDR3 reads CASSSVDWTGNTEAFF. CDR3 coding DNA: TGTGCCAGCAGTTCAGTTGACTGGACAGGGAACACTGAAGCTTTCTTT.

This clone was recorded a few times. The chain is built from TRBV7-9 and TRBJ2-5, with unresolved D. The CDR3 spans 15 residues. V was cut by 1 base and J by 1 base, with 10 bases left in between. Germline CDR1 SEHNR, CDR2 FQNEAQ (reference sequence). The CDR3 nucleotides are TGTGCCAGCAGCTTAGGGGCAGATCTCCAAGAGACCCAGTACTTC. It yields the protein CASSLGADLQETQYF.

The chain combines TRBV2 with TRBJ2-5; D possibly corresponds to TRBD2 (6 bases). Trimming shortened V by 5 bases and J by 5 bases, and 18 bases separated the two germline ends. The CDR3 runs 15 residues. Germline V gene data show CDR1 as SNHLY and CDR2 as FYNNEI. In nucleotides, the CDR3 is TGTGCCAGCAGTCCCCAAGGAGGGAGTGGGGAGACCCAGTACTTC. Translated: CASSPQGGSGETQYF.

The gene calls are TRBV6-5 and TRBJ1-1, with D tentatively TRBD1 (5 bases). V shed 10 bases and J shed 1 base, with 10 bases lying between them. The CDR3 consists of 12 residues. Germline V gene sequence: CDR1 MNHEY, CDR2 SVGAGI. In DNA, the CDR3 is TGTGCCACACGAACAGGGAACACTGAAGCTTTCTTT. It is translated as CATRTGNTEAFF.

The rearrangement joins TRBV28 to TRBJ2-3; the D gene is possibly TRBD1 (6 bases). Deletions cut 1 base from V and 2 bases from J, with 22 bases between. Germline V lookup: CDR1 MDHEN, CDR2 SYDVKM. The CDR3 contains 19 residues. As DNA, the CDR3 is TGTGCCAGCAGTTTATATGTTCGTGTGTCAGGACAGAACACAGATACGCAGTATTTT. As protein: CASSLYVRVSGQNTDTQYF. The full variable domain, with the rest looked up from reference TRBV28 and TRBJ2-3, is DVKVTQSSRYLVKRTGEKVFLECVQDMDHENMFWYRQDPGLGLRLIYFSYDVKMKEKGDIPEGYSVSREKKERFSLILESASTNQTSMYLCASSLYVRVSGQNTDTQYFGPGTRLTVL.

CDR3 sequence (DNA): TGCGCCAGCAGCTTCGCTAGCGGGGAAAGCACAGATACGCAGTATTTT. Residues: CASSFASGESTDTQYF. The V and J genes are TRBV5-1 and TRBJ2-3, with 9 bases aligning to TRBD2. The J segment lost 0 bases and the V segment lost 2 bases, leaving 4 bases of the junction unmatched. Germline V gene sequence: CDR1 SGHRS, CDR2 YFSETQ. This CDR3 spans 16 amino acids.

This clone was counted once. The V call is TRBV2, the J call TRBJ1-1; 7 bases align to TRBD1. V lost 6 bases, J lost 2 bases, and 6 bases stayed unmatched. The germline V gene encodes CDR1 SNHLY and CDR2 FYNNEI. CDR3 length equals 14 residues. The chain's CDR3 is CASRGTALNTEAFF. The DNA for the CDR3 is TGTGCCAGCAGGGGGACAGCCCTCAACACTGAAGCTTTCTTT.

In DNA, the CDR3 is TGTGCCTGGACCCGTGAGAGGGTTCTCCTGAGAGGCTACACCTTC. Its protein is CAWTRERVLLRGYTF. The chain combines TRBV30 with TRBJ1-2, with unresolved D. The CDR3 totals 15 residues. Trimming removed 4 bases from V and 8 bases from J, with 23 bases in between. Germline assignment: CDR1 GTSNPN and CDR2 SVGIG (reference sequence). The full variable domain, its missing parts supplied by reference TRBV30 and TRBJ1-2, is SQTIHQWPATLVQPVGSPLSLECTVEGTSNPNLYWYRQAAGRGLQLLFYSVGIGQISSEVPQNLSASRPQDRQFILSSKKLLLSDSGFYLCAWTRERVLLRGYTFGSGTRLTVV.

The chain combines TRBV2 with TRBJ1-1, with D possibly being TRBD1 (5 bases). This CDR3 is built from 13 residues. CDR1 is SNHLY, CDR2 FYNNEI, per germline. V was clipped by 6 bases and J by 5 bases, with 13 bases between them. Here the CDR3 DNA reads TGTGCCAGCAGGGAGGCGGGGCGGACTGAAGCTTTCTTT. This encodes CASREAGRTEAFF.

V and J are TRBV7-8 and TRBJ2-5, with a tentative D call TRBD2 (5 bases). Germline-derived CDR1 and CDR2 are SGHVS and FQNEAQ. Trimming left V 6 bases short and J 7 bases short, with 21 bases between. The CDR3 extends over 15 amino acids. CDR3 in amino acids: CASSEVWAGGRTQYF. CDR3 sequence (DNA): TGTGCCAGCAGTGAAGTATGGGCGGGCGGACGGACCCAGTACTTC.